The 16 T cell receptor beta chains below come from one sample, sequenced in a study of regulatory T cells in long-lasting Graves disease. Noted time point: persistent/refractory GD, antithyroid drugs over 5 years with positive TRAb. TCR sequences were obtained from RNA taken from PBMCs. In building TCR beta libraries, iRepertoire HTBI primers were used together with Arm-PCR of CDR3 regions. In TCRdb, the multiplex PCR reads were re-called with MiXCR into one record per CDR3 protein. The data show roughly 500,000 distinct CDR3 sequences, less than 25% seen once. Here the sequenced sample was peripheral blood mononuclear cells (PBMCs), taken when the disease was refractory, from a patient treated with antithyroid drugs. The receptor source for this set is a female donor with Graves disease.

Ten or more counts support this clonotype. The genes are TRBV28 and TRBJ1-4; D possibly corresponds to TRBD1 (5 bases). The ends were cut back, 6 bases at V and 8 bases at J, with 16 bases in the middle. The CDR3 totals 14 residues. The V gene's germline CDR1 is MDHEN and CDR2 SYDVKM. CDR3 in DNA: TGTGCCAGCAGAACGACAGCCAGTCGGGAAAAACTGTTTTTT. Encoded protein: CASRTTASREKLFF.

The chain carries TRBV28 and TRBJ1-2; no clear D gene. The germline V gene encodes CDR1 MDHEN and CDR2 SYDVKM. The CDR3 runs to 14 residues. Trimming cost V 5 bases and J 1 base, with 11 bases left between them. The CDR3, as DNA: TGTGCCAGCAGTACTACGTCCGGTAACTATGGCTACACCTTC. Its translation: CASSTTSGNYGYTF.

This clonotype was observed at least ten times. The V and J genes are TRBV2 and TRBJ1-2; D gene ambiguous. The CDR3 covers 13 residues. The V and J ends lost 5 bases and 4 bases respectively, with 11 bases between them. Germline V gives CDR1 SNHLY, CDR2 FYNNEI. The CDR3: CASSRQVVYGYTF. The DNA for the CDR3 is TGTGCCAGCAGTCGGCAGGTCGTCTATGGCTACACCTTC.

This chain joins TRBV10-3 and TRBJ2-1; D not resolved. The V gene's germline CDR1 is ENHRY and CDR2 SYGVKD. The CDR3 loop spans 12 amino acids. V was clipped by 4 bases and J by 6 bases, with 7 bases between them. The CDR3 DNA sequence: TGTGCCATCAGTGTTCTCACCAATGAGCAGTTCTTC. It is translated as CAISVLTNEQFF.

This clonotype came up a few times. A much larger clonotype is one base distant, so this may be a read error. The chain joins TRBV3-1 to TRBJ2-5; D uncertain. The V gene's germline CDR1 is LGHDT and CDR2 YNNKEL (reference sequence). The CDR3 contains 12 residues. In DNA, the CDR3 is TGTACCAGCAGCCAAGTGATCGAGACCCAGTACTTC. Translation gives CTSSQVIETQYF.

The chain uses TRBV19 and TRBJ1-5; no reliable D call. The CDR3 is 15 residues long. The germline gives CDR1 LNHDA, CDR2 SQIVND (reference sequence). V lost 4 bases, J lost 0 bases, and 10 bases lay in between. CDR3 protein: CASSRHGDSNQPQHF. Written as DNA, the CDR3 is TGTGCCAGTAGTAGACACGGAGATAGCAATCAGCCCCAGCATTTT.

The sample holds a few counts of this clonotype. V and J are TRBV10-3 and TRBJ2-7; D gene uncertain. V lost 2 bases to trimming and J lost 4 bases, with 12 bases between them. The CDR3 is made up of 14 amino acids. CDR1 is ENHRY, CDR2 SYGVKD, per germline. CDR3: CAISEPALGYEQYF. The CDR3 coding sequence is TGTGCCATCAGTGAGCCTGCCCTTGGGTACGAGCAGTACTTC.

As concerns this clonotype: One base away lies a much larger clone, so this may be a sequencing read error. The V and J genes are TRBV6-2 or TRBV6-3 and TRBJ2-7, with TRBD1 matching over 8 bases. The CDR3 consists of 14 residues. The trim removed 5 bases at V and 6 bases at J, leaving 9 bases unmatched. The V gene's germline CDR1 is MNHEY and CDR2 SVGEGT. The CDR3 is CASSRTGNFCEQYF. CDR3 DNA sequence: TGTGCCAGCAGTCGGACAGGGAACTTCTGCGAGCAGTACTTC.

This clonotype was observed a handful of times. V is TRBV5-1 and J is TRBJ2-2, with TRBD2 identical over 7 bases. There are 14 residues in the CDR3. Germline values: CDR1 SGHRS, CDR2 YFSETQ. V shed 6 bases, J shed 3 bases, and the junction held 5 bases outside the gene matches. CDR3 sequence: CASTDGGYTGELFF. In nucleotides, the CDR3 is TGCGCCAGCACCGACGGGGGGTACACCGGGGAGCTGTTTTTT.

This clonotype occurred a few times. The J gene is TRBJ2-5, the V gene TRBV9; D might be TRBD1 (6 bases). The V and J ends lost 6 bases and 2 bases respectively, with 11 bases between them. Germline assignment: CDR1 SGDLS and CDR2 YYNGEE. This CDR3 region has 13 residues. CDR3 in amino acids: CASNRQEQETQYF. CDR3 DNA: TGTGCCAGCAACCGACAGGAGCAAGAGACCCAGTACTTC.

This clonotype has only a few counts. This sequence joins TRBV7-9 and TRBJ1-1, with TRBD1 matching 7 bases. CDR1 is SEHNR, CDR2 FQNEAQ, per germline (reference sequence). The CDR3 totals 17 residues. V lost 5 bases and J lost 2; bases outside the gene matches: 14. The CDR3 loop is CASSAKTKTGINTEAFF. The CDR3 region has the DNA TGTGCCAGCAGCGCCAAAACCAAGACAGGGATTAACACTGAAGCTTTCTTT.

This clonotype was observed at least ten times. The chain employs TRBV6-5 and TRBJ2-4; 7 nucleotides align to TRBD1. The CDR3 sequence is 14 residues long. V trimming: 2 bases; J trimming: 5 bases; junction bases outside the gene matches: 3. Germline values: CDR1 MNHEY, CDR2 SVGAGI. CDR3 sequence (DNA): TGTGCCAGCAGTTACACTGGGACAGAAAACATTCAGTACTTC. It translates to CASSYTGTENIQYF.

The CDR3 is CASSRSRPGELFF. CDR3 nucleotides: TGTGCCAGCAGCCGGAGTCGGCCCGGGGAGCTGTTTTTT. The chain recombines TRBV14 with TRBJ2-2; D remains ambiguous. The CDR3 has 13 residues. Between the trimmed V and J ends, which lost 4 bases and 6 bases, there was a span of 9 bases. Germline CDR1 reads SGHDN; CDR2 reads FVKESK.

This sequence joins TRBV6-1 and TRBJ2-2; 8 bases line up with TRBD2. V gave up 6 bases and J gave up 9 bases; unmatched junction bases: 12. The CDR3 consists of 15 residues. CDR1 and CDR2 (germline): MNHNS, SASEGT. CDR3 region: CASRTTAGGARELFF. The CDR3 DNA follows: TGTGCCAGCAGGACGACGGCGGGAGGCGCGAGGGAGCTGTTTTTT.

The rearrangement joins TRBV19 to TRBJ2-7, with no clear D. CDR1 and CDR2 from the germline V gene are LNHDA and SQIVND (reference sequence). The CDR3 sequence is 12 residues long. Deletions cut 10 bases from V and 2 bases from J, with 12 bases between. The CDR3 region has the DNA TGTGCCACCCAGGCAACAACCTACGAGCAGTACTTC. Its protein product is CATQATTYEQYF.

The chain recombines TRBV12-3 or TRBV12-4 with TRBJ2-1; D uncertain. Trimming removed 6 bases from V and 9 bases from J, with 15 bases in between. The CDR3 loop spans 13 amino acids. The CDR3 protein is CASRTPSSVEQFF. CDR3 DNA sequence: TGTGCCAGCAGAACCCCCAGTTCGGTTGAGCAGTTCTTC.